The entry below describes one TCR beta chain. Starting 14 to 28 days after autologous transplant, ipilimumab 1 mg/kg was given. The method was immunoSEQ multiplex PCR; TCRdb's version includes in-frame clones alone and lacks a portion of them. The sample holds tens of thousands of clones, 83% seen once. The sample originates from a study of ipilimumab plus nivolumab after autologous stem cell transplantation. Germline V lookup: CDR1 SGDLS, CDR2 YYNGEE. This CDR3 is 15 amino acids long. V lost 3 bases to trimming and J lost 4 bases, with 14 bases between them. The receptor was derived from a male donor with diffuse large B-cell lymphoma. The input for sequencing was PBMCs, taken in a trial of ipilimumab plus nivolumab as post-transplant consolidation. The rearrangement links TRBV9 to TRBJ2-1; D is possibly TRBD2 (6 bases). The DNA of the CDR3 is TGTGCCAGCAGCGGTAGCGGACAACCTTACAATGAGCAGTTCTTC. It codes for CASSGSGQPYNEQFF.